This is a list of T cell receptor beta chains from one sample in a study of cytomegalovirus exposure and HLA in healthy donors. This table comes from immunoSEQ multiplex PCR, and its TCRdb copy is limited to in-frame clones, with some not included. Of 150,000 to 200,000 clones listed, 70% to 90% are singletons. Sequencing was performed on PBMCs. Receptors were obtained from a woman younger than 30 in good health and CMV-seronegative. CDR3s include the opening cysteine and the closing phenylalanine or tryptophan. Each record gives: CDR3 DNA, CDR3 protein, J gene, V gene, clone size, D gene. A D gene is named only where the DNA matches it firmly. Not all rows give a size; the values are once, few, many and, for expanded clones, a class.

TGTGCCAGCGACGCGGGCCGGGGGACTGAAGCTTTCTTT CASDAGRGTEAFF TRBJ1-1 TRBV19 . .
TGTGCCACCGCGCGGGAGGACTTAAATGAAAAACTGTTTTTT CATAREDLNEKLFF TRBJ1-4 TRBV19 . .
TGTGCCAGCTCACCACCCGCTGGAACTGGGGCGGCCTACAATGAGCAGTTCTTC CASSPPAGTGAAYNEQFF TRBJ2-1 TRBV18 . .
TGTGCCAGCAGCTTAGCGGGAGTTCTCTCCTACAATGAGCAGTTCTTC CASSLAGVLSYNEQFF TRBJ2-1 TRBV27 . TRBD2
TGTGCCAGCAGTGAATACGGTGACAATGAGCAGTTCTTC CASSEYGDNEQFF TRBJ2-1 TRBV25-1 . .
TGTGCCAGTAGTATCCAGGGGACCGGGGAGCTGTTTTTT CASSIQGTGELFF TRBJ2-2 TRBV19 once .
TGTGCCAGCAAGTACGGAATTGGCGGGCGACGTCCCTACGAGCAGTACTTC CASKYGIGGRRPYEQYF TRBJ2-7 TRBV28 . .
TGTGCCATCAGTGAGTCCCGGGTACAGGGAAAGATACCCCTCCACTTT CAISESRVQGKIPLHF TRBJ1-6 TRBV10-3 . .
TGTGCCAGCAGTTACGTGGCTAGCGGGAGTAATGAGCAGTTCTTC CASSYVASGSNEQFF TRBJ2-1 TRBV6-5 . TRBD2
TGTGCCTGGAGTCCTAAAGATACGCAGTATTTT CAWSPKDTQYF TRBJ2-3 TRBV30 once .
TGCGCCAGCAGCCAAGGGAAACAGGGGGGAAATGGCTACACCTTC CASSQGKQGGNGYTF TRBJ1-2 TRBV4-3 . TRBD1
TGCGCCAGCAGCCCTCCCACAGGGGGCACAGATACGCAGTATTTT CASSPPTGGTDTQYF TRBJ2-3 TRBV4-1 . TRBD1
TGTGCCAGCAGCCAAGCGGCCGGGACAGTTAATGAAAAACTGTTTTTT CASSQAAGTVNEKLFF TRBJ1-4 TRBV14 . TRBD1
TGTGCCAGCATGCCGGACAGCTGGACTGAAGCTTTCTTT CASMPDSWTEAFF TRBJ1-1 TRBV2 . .
TGTGCCAGCAGGGCGGGACTAGCGGGTTTAGGTGAGCAGTTCTTC CASRAGLAGLGEQFF TRBJ2-1 TRBV7-2 once TRBD2
TGTGCCAGCTCACCCAATTACGAGCAGTACTTC CASSPNYEQYF TRBJ2-7 TRBV18 . .
TGCGCCAGCAGCCAAGCTGCAGGGAGGCTCTACGAGCAGTACTTC CASSQAAGRLYEQYF TRBJ2-7 TRBV4-3 . .
TGTGCCAGCAGTCGGTTTCTAGCGGGAGGTAATGAGCAGTTCTTC CASSRFLAGGNEQFF TRBJ2-1 TRBV2 . TRBD2
TGTGCCAGCAGTGCACAGGGAAACACTGAAGCTTTCTTT CASSAQGNTEAFF TRBJ1-1 TRBV6-5 few .
TGTGCCAGTAGTCGGAGTACGGCTGGAAACACCATATATTTT CASSRSTAGNTIYF TRBJ1-3 TRBV19 . .
TGTGCCACCTTGTGGCAGGCCACGCAGTTCTTC CATLWQATQFF TRBJ2-1 TRBV6-1 once .
TGCGCCAGCGCAGGGGGTAGCCTGGTTTCTAAGGGAAACACCATATATTTT CASAGGSLVSKGNTIYF TRBJ1-3 TRBV10-1 . TRBD1
TGTGCCAGCAGCTTAGGCCAACTAGTTTTTGGCCTCTACGAGCAGTACTTC CASSLGQLVFGLYEQYF TRBJ2-7 TRBV11-2 . .
TGTGCCAGCAGCGTAGCGGACAGCTATCATAATTCACCCCTCCACTTT CASSVADSYHNSPLHF TRBJ1-6 TRBV9 . .
TGCGCCAGCAGCCAAGCATCGAGCGGAGAGCAGTTCTTC CASSQASSGEQFF TRBJ2-1 TRBV4-3 . .
TGTGCCGTACAGGGGGCACGAGAGACCCAGTACTTC CAVQGARETQYF TRBJ2-5 TRBV10-3 . TRBD1
TGCGCCAGCAGCCAAGATGGACAGAACACCGGGGAGCTGTTTTTT CASSQDGQNTGELFF TRBJ2-2 TRBV4-3 . .
TGTGCCAGCAGCCAAGATGTCCGGGTATCCTACAATGAGCAGTTCTTC CASSQDVRVSYNEQFF TRBJ2-1 TRBV14 once .
TGTGCCAGCAGCTACCGGACTAGTTTTTACGATGAGCAGTTCTTC CASSYRTSFYDEQFF TRBJ2-1 TRBV5-4 once TRBD2
TGCGCCAGCAGCCTGGGACAGTATGGCTACACCTTC CASSLGQYGYTF TRBJ1-2 TRBV5-1 few TRBD1
TGTGCCAGCAGCTTAGAACGGGGGAACAATGAGCAGTTCTTC CASSLERGNNEQFF TRBJ2-1 TRBV7-9 . .